This is a list of T cell receptor beta chains from one sample in a study of blood T cell repertoires in COVID-19. Sequencing was performed with immunoSEQ multiplex PCR; in TCRdb, only in-frame clones are kept and a portion is missing. The sample has about 210,000 clones; around 80% are singletons. The sequenced material came from peripheral blood. The receptors stem from a woman aged 40-49 years with acute or convalescent COVID-19. Each CDR3 is given with its conserved first and last residue. Each record gives: V gene, J gene, CDR3 protein.

V: TRBV29-1; J: TRBJ1-2; CDR3: CSVESSRRTNYGYTF
V: TRBV7-8; J: TRBJ1-1; CDR3: CASSLDSGRGTEAFF
V: TRBV6-2/TRBV6-3; J: TRBJ1-2; CDR3: CASSYLPGNYGYTF
V: TRBV11-2; J: TRBJ2-7; CDR3: CATSGRPYEQYF
V: TRBV4-3; J: TRBJ2-1; CDR3: CASSQDLAGGNYEQFF
V: TRBV10-3; J: TRBJ1-1; CDR3: CAISAATALNTEAFF
V: TRBV19; J: TRBJ2-6; CDR3: CASSIRDSGANVLTF
V: TRBV7-2; J: TRBJ1-2; CDR3: CASSPRQGNYGYTF
V: TRBV7-8; J: TRBJ2-7; CDR3: CASSVPQGYEQYF
V: TRBV5-5; J: TRBJ1-2; CDR3: CASSRTGGAAGYTF
V: TRBV7-2; J: TRBJ2-3; CDR3: CASSLEGATDTQYF
V: TRBV20-1; J: TRBJ2-1; CDR3: CSASPRVGSYNEQFF
V: TRBV4-3; J: TRBJ2-5; CDR3: CASSQDRTIAGGLQETQYF
V: TRBV19; J: TRBJ1-1; CDR3: CASSPSGITEAFF
V: TRBV4-1; J: TRBJ2-7; CDR3: CASSQVDFLPGTPYEQYF
V: TRBV5-6; J: TRBJ1-2; CDR3: CASSTPGQGSFGYTF
V: TRBV14; J: TRBJ1-6; CDR3: CASSQATRALHF
V: TRBV11-2; J: TRBJ2-1; CDR3: CASSSGLAGDDEQFF
V: TRBV4-1; J: TRBJ2-1; CDR3: CASSHGTSGRNEQFF
V: TRBV19; J: TRBJ2-7; CDR3: CASSQGTLNEQYF
V: TRBV7-2; J: TRBJ2-7; CDR3: CASSPGQAWGEQYF
V: TRBV13; J: TRBJ2-3; CDR3: CASSLGPGDTQYF
V: TRBV5-5; J: TRBJ1-2; CDR3: CASSLSSRSGGYTF
V: TRBV4-2; J: TRBJ1-2; CDR3: CASSQATGDGHGYTF
V: TRBV7-7; J: TRBJ2-1; CDR3: CASSSGTSGRNEQFF
V: TRBV6-2/TRBV6-3; J: TRBJ2-3; CDR3: CASSTGQGSTDTQYF
V: TRBV30; J: TRBJ1-6; CDR3: CAWSAQNPRDKYNSPLHF
V: TRBV9; J: TRBJ1-3; CDR3: CASSPISGNTIYF
V: TRBV6-6; J: TRBJ2-7; CDR3: CASSETGFSYEQYF
V: TRBV10-2; J: TRBJ1-1; CDR3: CASSRQGASFSMNTEAFF
V: TRBV19; J: TRBJ1-6; CDR3: CASSQQLAGNSPLHF
V: TRBV5-1; J: TRBJ2-1; CDR3: CASSPRRSSSYNEQFF
V: TRBV9; J: TRBJ2-4; CDR3: CASSQSNRTSGSTKNIQYF
V: TRBV10-3; J: TRBJ2-2; CDR3: CAISGTTGTGELFF
V: TRBV10-3; J: TRBJ2-1; CDR3: CAISEASGRNNEQFF
V: TRBV27; J: TRBJ1-5; CDR3: CASSNNNQPQHF
V: TRBV5-1; J: TRBJ2-5; CDR3: CASSLGTSGNVETQYF
V: TRBV5-6; J: TRBJ2-3; CDR3: CASSYTPGADTQYF
V: TRBV5-4; J: TRBJ2-2; CDR3: CASSTYRSLTTNTGELFF
V: TRBV10-3; J: TRBJ2-7; CDR3: CAISKPETSYSYEQYF
V: TRBV11-3; J: TRBJ1-2; CDR3: CASSLVAQGDNYGYTF
V: TRBV9; J: TRBJ1-1; CDR3: CASSVLEREAFF
V: TRBV19; J: TRBJ1-1; CDR3: CASSMNRVGTEAFF
V: TRBV11-2; J: TRBJ2-7; CDR3: CASSLERDSYEQYF
V: TRBV7-2; J: TRBJ2-5; CDR3: CASSSYPGLAGVGTQYF
V: TRBV19; J: TRBJ1-4; CDR3: CASSIGHTNEKLFF
V: TRBV18; J: TRBJ2-3; CDR3: CASSPPPLAGGPPDTQYF
V: TRBV6-6; J: TRBJ1-2; CDR3: CASSGGQPYGYTF
V: TRBV7-9; J: TRBJ2-7; CDR3: CASSSSRPSGIPYEQYF
V: TRBV6-5; J: TRBJ2-3; CDR3: CASILWTEADTQYF
V: TRBV6-2/TRBV6-3; J: TRBJ2-3; CDR3: CASSPGQGADTQYF
V: TRBV6-5; J: TRBJ1-3; CDR3: CASRGYNSGNTIYF
V: TRBV27; J: TRBJ2-1; CDR3: CASSLTDRVFRSDNEQFF
V: TRBV6-1; J: TRBJ2-7; CDR3: CASRWEAYEQYF
V: TRBV9; J: TRBJ2-7; CDR3: CASSARDRGGEQYF
V: TRBV10-1; J: TRBJ1-2; CDR3: CASSSGTGGSNYGYTF
V: TRBV6-6; J: TRBJ2-3; CDR3: CASSRLTGGARTDTQYF